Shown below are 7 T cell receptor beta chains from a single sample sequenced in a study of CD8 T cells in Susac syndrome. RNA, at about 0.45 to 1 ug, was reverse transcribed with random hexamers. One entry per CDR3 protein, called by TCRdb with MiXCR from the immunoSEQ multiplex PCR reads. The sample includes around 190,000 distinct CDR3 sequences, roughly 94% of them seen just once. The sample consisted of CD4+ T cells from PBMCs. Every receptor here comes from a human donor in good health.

The chain's CDR3 is CASSARGGETQYF. CDR3 DNA sequence: TGTGCCAGCAGTGCCCGAGGGGGGGAGACCCAGTACTTC. This chain uses TRBV6-4 with TRBJ2-5, with D perhaps assigned TRBD1 or TRBD2 (6 bases each). Germline assignment: CDR1 MRHNA and CDR2 SNTAGT. The CDR3 sequence is 13 residues long. Trimming shortened V by 4 bases and J by 5 bases, and 11 bases separated the two germline ends.

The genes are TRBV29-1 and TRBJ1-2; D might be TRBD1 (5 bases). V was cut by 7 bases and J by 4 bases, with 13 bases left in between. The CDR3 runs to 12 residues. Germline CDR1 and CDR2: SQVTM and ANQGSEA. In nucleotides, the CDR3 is TGCAGCGCTCCTCGGACACCCTATGGCTACACCTTC. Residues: CSAPRTPYGYTF. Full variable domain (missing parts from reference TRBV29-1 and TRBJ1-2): SAVISQKPSRDICQRGTSLTIQCQVDSQVTMMFWYRQQPGQSLTLIATANQGSEATYESGFVIDKFPISRPNLTFSTLTVSNMSPEDSSIYLCSAPRTPYGYTFGSGTRLTVV.

The CDR3 reads CASSPSGEGDTQYF. For the CDR3, the DNA is TGTGCCAGCTCACCATCAGGGGAGGGAGATACGCAGTATTTT. This chain connects TRBV18 to TRBJ2-3; possible D gene TRBD2, 7 bases. CDR1 KGHSH and CDR2 LQKENI come from the germline V gene. Trimming removed 2 bases at V and 5 bases at J, with 11 bases between. The CDR3 sequence is 14 residues long.

CDR3: CSVTGASYEQYV. The DNA of the CDR3 is TGCAGCGTCACCGGGGCCTCTTACGAGCAGTACGTC. The chain has TRBV29-1 and TRBJ2-7; D might be TRBD1 or TRBD2, each matching 5 bases. The CDR3 has 12 amino acids. CDR1 is SQVTM and CDR2 is ANQGSEA in the germline V gene. V lost 6 bases to trimming and J lost 4 bases, with 13 bases between them.

CDR3 residues: CASSLFRLGGHEKLFF. The CDR3 DNA is TGTGCCAGCAGTTTATTTAGGCTGGGGGGGCACGAAAAACTGTTTTTT. The genes are TRBV27 and TRBJ1-4, with D perhaps matching TRBD1 (6 bases). The CDR3 runs 16 residues. V gave up 1 base and J gave up 8 bases, with 17 bases separating them. CDR1 is MNHEY and CDR2 is SMNVEV in the germline V gene (reference sequence).

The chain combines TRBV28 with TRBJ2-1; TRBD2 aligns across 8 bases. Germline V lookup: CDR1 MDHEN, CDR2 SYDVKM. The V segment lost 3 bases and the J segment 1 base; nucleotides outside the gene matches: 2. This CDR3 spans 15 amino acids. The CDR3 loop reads CASSLTGGSYNEQFF. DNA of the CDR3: TGTGCCAGCAGTTTGACGGGGGGGTCCTACAATGAGCAGTTCTTC.

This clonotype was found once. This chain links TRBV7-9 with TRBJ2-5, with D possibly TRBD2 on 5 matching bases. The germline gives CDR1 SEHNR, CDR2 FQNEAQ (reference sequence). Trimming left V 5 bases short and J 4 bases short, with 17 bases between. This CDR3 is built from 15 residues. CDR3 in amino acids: CASSPVWEGGETQYF. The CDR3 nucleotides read TGTGCCAGCAGCCCCGTCTGGGAAGGAGGAGAGACCCAGTACTTC.